These 9 T cell receptor beta chains originate from one sample sequenced in a study of OX40 agonist ivuxolimab in advanced cancers. The protocol was immunoSEQ multiplex PCR, while the TCRdb copy is restricted to in-frame clones and leaves out a portion. The sample records roughly 72,000 clones, roughly 80% being singletons. The sample here was CD4+ or CD8+ T cells sorted from blood, taken in a trial of the OX40 agonist ivuxolimab. These TCRs come from an adult with an advanced solid tumor such as melanoma, head and neck, liver or kidney cancer.

The chain joins TRBV19 to TRBJ1-1; D might be TRBD1 (6 bases). Germline CDR1 is LNHDA and CDR2 is SQIVND (reference sequence). The CDR3 is made up of 15 amino acids. Trimming took 10 bases from V and 1 from J, leaving 19 bases between them. As DNA, the CDR3 is TGTGCCACCATCCCGGCAGGGGTTAAGAACACTGAAGCTTTCTTT. It translates to CATIPAGVKNTEAFF.

The chain couples TRBV5-1 to TRBJ2-5, with TRBD2 matching over 8 bases. The junction had 15 bases not matched to a gene; V was cut back by 6 bases and J by 5 bases. Germline CDR1 is SGHRS and CDR2 is YFSETQ. The length of the CDR3 is 16 residues. CDR3 sequence (DNA): TGCGCCAGCAAAAGCGCGGGGGGCAACCTCCGGGAGACCCAGTACTTC. It is translated as CASKSAGGNLRETQYF. The variable domain in full, completed from reference TRBV5-1 and TRBJ2-5, reads KAGVTQTPRYLIKTRGQQVTLSCSPISGHRSVSWYQQTPGQGLQFLFEYFSETQRNKGNFPGRFSGRQFSNSRSEMNVSTLELGDSALYLCASKSAGGNLRETQYFGPGTRLLVL.

The rearrangement links TRBV7-7 to TRBJ1-4; no reliable D call. Per germline, CDR1 SSHAT and CDR2 FNYEAQ (reference sequence). The CDR3 contains 12 residues. The ends were cut back, 5 bases at V and 4 bases at J, with 5 bases in the middle. CDR3 nucleotides: TGTGCCAGCAGCATCGGTAATGAAAAACTGTTTTTT. It specifies CASSIGNEKLFF.

The CDR3 region has the DNA TGTGCTAGTGGTTTGGTCCCCAATTCACCCCTCCACTTT. It is translated as CASGLVPNSPLHF. The chain joins TRBV12-5 to TRBJ1-6; D is unresolved. V lost 0 bases to trimming and J lost 7 bases, with 4 bases between them. The CDR3 runs to 13 residues. Germline V CDR1 and CDR2: LGHNT, FRNRAP.

In its sample, this clone ranks as medium-sized (0.01 to 0.1%). The V gene is TRBV30, the J gene TRBJ1-3; D gene ambiguous. Trimming removed 1 base from V and 0 bases from J, with 7 bases in between. CDR1 GTSNPN and CDR2 SVGIG come from the germline V gene (reference sequence). The CDR3 has 14 residues. CDR3 sequence reads: CAWSGGLSGNTIYF. The CDR3 coding sequence is TGTGCCTGGAGTGGAGGTCTCTCTGGAAACACCATATATTTT.

The chain employs TRBV5-6 and TRBJ2-1; a possible D gene is TRBD2 (5 bases). V was clipped by 0 bases and J by 8 bases, with 6 bases between them. CDR3 length equals 12 residues. Germline CDR1 reads SGHDT; CDR2 reads YYEEEE. DNA for the CDR3: TGTGCCAGCAGCTTGGAGGACTATGAGCAGTTCTTC. Translation gives CASSLEDYEQFF.

The chain employs TRBV5-4 and TRBJ1-1; D unresolved. CDR1 and CDR2 (germline): SGHNT, YYREEE (reference sequence). The CDR3 contains 15 residues. Trimming left V 0 bases short and J 0 bases short, with 9 bases between. The CDR3 bases are TGTGCCAGCAGCTTGGCTCGGGTAATGAACACTGAAGCTTTCTTT. Residues: CASSLARVMNTEAFF.

This chain uses TRBV7-9 with TRBJ2-5; D unresolved. The V gene's germline CDR1 is SEHNR and CDR2 FQNEAQ (reference sequence). Trimming removed 2 bases at V and 0 bases at J, with 7 bases between. The CDR3 runs 14 residues. The CDR3 protein is CASSLWQNQETQYF. The CDR3 DNA sequence: TGTGCCAGCAGCTTATGGCAGAACCAAGAGACCCAGTACTTC.

This chain connects TRBV4-1 to TRBJ1-1, with a tentative D call TRBD1 (6 bases). The ends were cut back, 4 bases at V and 4 bases at J, with 19 bases in the middle. Germline CDR1 reads MGHRA; CDR2 reads YSYEKL. CDR3 length: 16 residues. CDR3 protein: CASSLHLARGPTEAFF. In DNA form, the CDR3 reads TGCGCCAGCAGCCTACACCTCGCACGGGGGCCCACTGAAGCTTTCTTT.